Below, 11 T cell receptor beta chains from the same sample are listed, as sequenced in a study of blood T cells in healthy people across ages. Alongside a J-beta primer mix, a sample-barcoded 5' primer served in a second PCR lasting about 7 to 11 cycles. MiXCR, applied by TCRdb to the 5' RACE reads, yields one record per CDR3 protein. The sample consists of some 880,000 distinct CDR3 sequences, under 40% of them appearing once. The sequencing input was blood. The receptors derive from a man between 18 and 35 years old in good health.

This clonotype came up a few times. The V call is TRBV29-1, the J call TRBJ1-5, with D perhaps TRBD1 (6 bases). The CDR3 is 14 residues long. Trimming stripped 8 bases from V and 2 bases from J, with 16 bases between. The V gene's germline CDR1 is SQVTM and CDR2 ANQGSEA. As DNA, the CDR3 is TGCAGCCCGGAGCTGGGACACTGCAATCAGCCCCAGCATTTT. This gives the protein CSPELGHCNQPQHF.

This clonotype appeared many times. The rearrangement joins TRBV5-1 to TRBJ2-4; D gene unclear. V lost 4 bases and J lost 6, with 8 bases in between. The CDR3 spans 12 residues. Germline V gene data show CDR1 as SGHRS and CDR2 as YFSETQ. The CDR3 region is CASSPDLNIQYF. The CDR3 DNA follows: TGCGCCAGCAGCCCAGATTTAAACATTCAGTACTTC.

This clonotype was recorded many times. The rearrangement joins TRBV5-1 to TRBJ2-1; 10 bases map to TRBD2. The CDR3 is 16 amino acids. Looked up from germline, CDR1 is SGHRS and CDR2 is YFSETQ. V gave up 2 bases and J gave up 7 bases; unmatched junction bases: 9. CDR3 DNA sequence: TGCGCCAGCAGCTTTATAGAAGCGGGGGGGGATAATGAGCAGTTCTTC. This codes for CASSFIEAGGDNEQFF.

The chain employs TRBV20-1 and TRBJ1-1; 8 bases match TRBD1. The ends lost 2 bases at V and 6 bases at J; junction bases unmatched: 11. This CDR3 contains 15 residues. Germline V gene sequence: CDR1 DFQATT, CDR2 SNEGSKA (reference sequence). The CDR3 region has the DNA TGCAGTGCTAGATCAGGGGGCAAGAGGTTCGCTGAAGCTTTCTTT. Its translation: CSARSGGKRFAEAFF.

The V and J genes are TRBV27 and TRBJ2-5, with D possibly TRBD2 on 6 matching bases. The CDR3 covers 14 residues. CDR1 is MNHEY, CDR2 SMNVEV, per germline (reference sequence). V lost 5 bases and J 5 bases, leaving 15 bases between the germline ends. CDR3 bases: TGTGCCAGCAGTCCCGGGAGCAAGGGGGAGACCCAGTACTTC. As protein: CASSPGSKGETQYF.

This clonotype showed up just a few times. The chain employs TRBV7-9 and TRBJ1-2, with TRBD1 identical over 8 bases. The V gene end was trimmed by 5 bases and the J gene end by 6 bases; junction bases not matched to a gene: 14. Germline loops: CDR1 SEHNR, CDR2 FQNEAQ (reference sequence). CDR3 size: 16 residues. CDR3 DNA: TGTGCCAGCAGCCCACAGGGGGGGAATGGTGTTGATGGCTACACCTTC. This encodes CASSPQGGNGVDGYTF.

Of note for this clonotype: A much larger clone differs by one base, so this may be a read error. V gene TRBV7-9 combines with J gene TRBJ1-4; D not resolved. Trimming left V 1 base short and J 12 bases short, with 18 bases between. The CDR3 contains 15 residues. Germline-derived CDR1 and CDR2 are SEHNR and FQNEAQ (reference sequence). In DNA form, the CDR3 reads TGTGCCAGCAGCTTAGGGCTCGGGGATCACGGTGAACTGTTTTTT. This encodes CASSLGLGDHGELFF.

The J gene is TRBJ1-1, the V gene TRBV20-1; unclear D gene. The CDR3 is 13 amino acids. In germline, CDR1 is DFQATT, CDR2 SNEGSKA (reference sequence). V lost 5 bases to trimming and J lost 0 bases, with 10 bases between them. CDR3 amino acids: CSAPLPLNTEAFF. In DNA, the CDR3 is TGCAGTGCTCCCCTCCCCCTGAACACTGAAGCTTTCTTT.

The V call is TRBV5-1, the J call TRBJ2-3, with D possibly being TRBD1 (6 bases). V was clipped by 1 base and J by 5 bases, with 11 bases between them. The CDR3 contains 14 residues. Germline V gene sequence: CDR1 SGHRS, CDR2 YFSETQ. CDR3 sequence (DNA): TGCGCCAGCAGCTTGAACACAGGGCAAGATACGCAGTATTTT. Its protein product is CASSLNTGQDTQYF. Looking up the rest from reference TRBV5-1 and TRBJ2-3 gives the full variable domain: KAGVTQTPRYLIKTRGQQVTLSCSPISGHRSVSWYQQTPGQGLQFLFEYFSETQRNKGNFPGRFSGRQFSNSRSEMNVSTLELGDSALYLCASSLNTGQDTQYFGPGTRLTVL.

CDR3 DNA: TGTGCCAGTATCCCAGGGGGCCGGTACACTGAAGCTTTCTTT. It encodes CASIPGGRYTEAFF. The V and J genes are TRBV19 and TRBJ1-1, with 8 bases lining up with TRBD1. The trim removed 7 bases at V and 3 bases at J, leaving 7 bases unmatched. The CDR3 runs to 14 residues. Germline CDR1 and CDR2: LNHDA and SQIVND (reference sequence).

This clonotype was counted between two and nine times. The chain couples TRBV27 to TRBJ2-5, with 9 bases lining up with TRBD2. The CDR3 consists of 16 residues. From germline, CDR1 is MNHEY and CDR2 SMNVEV (reference sequence). V trimming: 6 bases; J trimming: 2 bases; junction bases outside the gene matches: 10. CDR3 loop: CASSPLAGDHQETQYF. In DNA form, the CDR3 reads TGTGCCAGCAGCCCCTTAGCGGGGGACCATCAAGAGACCCAGTACTTC.